Given below is one T cell receptor beta chain in context. V was cut by 7 bases and J by 3 bases, with 19 bases left in between. The CDR3 is 16 amino acids. CDR1 and CDR2 (germline): LNHDA, SQIVND (reference sequence). This sample is drawn from a study of blood T cell repertoires in COVID-19. Overall study: The study drew acute and convalescent COVID-19 samples from the United States, Italy and Spain. T cells, B-cell-depleted T cells, or PBMCs provided the cDNA or gDNA that served as material.

Authors' processing steps: Amplification of reference gene primers provided the estimated nucleated cell counts. Produced via immunoSEQ multiplex PCR; TCRdb's table is partial and in-frame only. That table gives V, J and clone size, and the DNA gave D and trimming. The sample has around 60,000 clones; about 85% are singletons. The specimen sequenced was peripheral blood. The chain has TRBV19 and TRBJ1-5; D is unresolved. The sequence derives from a woman of 80 years or more with acute or convalescent COVID-19. CDR3 nucleotide sequence: TGTGCCAGTACCCCAAGGGCGGGATCGCTCAATCAGCCCCAGCATTTT. Translating gives CASTPRAGSLNQPQHF.